This T cell receptor beta chain derives from a study of CD8+ T cells in alopecia areata. General study results and limits: Many expanded lesional clones stayed in scalp and blood while on tofacitinib. In lesional scalp, particularly from alopecia totalis/universalis, clonality was higher than in normal scalp.

Trimming took 8 bases from V and 4 from J, leaving 6 bases between them. The CDR3 length is 11 residues. Germline values: CDR1 SGHVS, CDR2 FQNEAQ. Treatment in this sample: oral pan-JAK inhibitor, 5-10 mg twice daily. Of note for this clone: Its antigen is undetermined.

Sequencing relied on a cDNA template that was reverse transcribed from extracted RNA. This table comes from immunoSEQ multiplex PCR, and its TCRdb copy is limited to in-frame clones, with some not included. The repertoire holds some 240,000 clones, with more than 45% as singletons. The genes are TRBV7-8 and TRBJ1-5, with D uncertain. The sequence was collected from a human donor with alopecia areata. Sequenced here: CD4+ T cells sorted from blood, sampled at week 4, from a patient treated with tofacitinib. The CDR3 nucleotides read TGTGCCAGCGGACTAAATCAGCCCCAGCATTTT. It is translated as CASGLNQPQHF.